This T cell receptor (beta chain) derives from a study of sequential checkpoint blockade in melanoma. Study overall: Arm A got nivolumab then ipilimumab; arm B the reverse, 1:1.

Treatment here: randomized to nivolumab then ipilimumab (arm A) or the reverse (arm B). The CDR3 runs to 15 residues. From germline, CDR1 is SGHDT and CDR2 YYEEEE. V was pared by 2 bases and J by 2 bases, with 6 bases of the junction left unmatched. The protocol was immunoSEQ multiplex PCR, while the TCRdb copy is restricted to in-frame clones and leaves out a portion. In the table there are tens of thousands of clones, more than 70% of which are singletons. This chain links TRBV5-6 with TRBJ2-7; 8 nucleotides agree with TRBD2. This specimen was CD8+ T cells sorted from blood (inferred from file names), taken from a patient given nivolumab and ipilimumab in sequence. The receptor's source is a human donor with melanoma. CDR3 loop: CASSFGSGGTYEQYF. CDR3 nucleotides: TGTGCCAGCAGCTTCGGAAGCGGGGGAACCTACGAGCAGTACTTC.